These 21 T cell receptor beta chains were sequenced from one sample in a study of blood T cells in healthy people across ages. With a J-beta primer mix and a sample-barcoded 5' primer, a second PCR ran 7 to 11 cycles. TCRdb re-called the 5' RACE reads with MiXCR, one entry per CDR3 protein. The sample shows around 1,800,000 distinct CDR3 sequences, about two fifths of them seen only once. Material for sequencing was blood. Receptors originate from a human donor in good health.

As to this clonotype: At one of its ends the junction is not consistent with the germline gene, which may arise from a read error. The V gene is TRBV20-1, the J gene TRBJ2-3; 9 nucleotides agree with TRBD2. The CDR3 loop spans 14 amino acids. CDR1 and CDR2 from the germline V gene are DFQATT and SNEGSKA (reference sequence). The CDR3 DNA sequence: TGCAGTGCTAGAAGCGGGGGGCCCACAGATACGCAGGATTTT. Translating gives CSARSGGPTDTQDF.

The V call is TRBV11-2, the J call TRBJ2-7; unclear D gene. Trimming shortened V by 4 bases and J by 4 bases, and 11 bases separated the two germline ends. Germline values: CDR1 SGHAT, CDR2 FQNNGV. The CDR3 has 13 residues. CDR3 sequence reads: CASSYGSEYEQYF. The CDR3 bases are TGTGCCAGCAGCTATGGGTCAGAGTACGAGCAGTACTTC.

This chain joins TRBV20-1 and TRBJ2-1, with TRBD2 matching 11 bases. The V and J ends lost 0 bases and 6 bases, in that order; junction bases with no gene match: 13. The germline V gene has CDR1 DFQATT and CDR2 SNEGSKA (reference sequence). The CDR3 spans 18 residues. CDR3 loop: CSAREIPSGGPNFNEQFF. The CDR3 bases are TGCAGTGCTAGAGAGATCCCTAGCGGGGGGCCAAACTTCAATGAGCAGTTCTTC.

This clonotype was observed a handful of times. The rearrangement links TRBV7-2 to TRBJ2-7; possibly TRBD1 for D (6 bases). In germline, CDR1 is SGHTA, CDR2 FQGNSA. V lost 2 bases to trimming and J lost 4 bases, with 15 bases between them. The CDR3 loop spans 15 amino acids. In DNA, the CDR3 is TGTGCCAGCAGCTTAAACGTTGGCAGGGGTTACGAGCAGTACTTC. Its translation is CASSLNVGRGYEQYF. Supplemented by reference TRBV7-2 and TRBJ2-7, the full variable domain reads GAGVSQSPSNKVTEKGKDVELRCDPISGHTALYWYRQSLGQGLEFLIYFQGNSAPDKSGLPSDRFSAERTGGSVSTLTIQRTQQEDSAVYLCASSLNVGRGYEQYFGPGTRLTVT.

This sequence joins TRBV7-2 and TRBJ1-5, with D possibly matching TRBD1 (5 bases). Germline values: CDR1 SGHTA, CDR2 FQGNSA. Trimming pared 1 base from V and 3 bases from J, leaving 13 bases between. The length of the CDR3 is 16 residues. CDR3 coding DNA: TGTGCCAGCAGCTTAGGCTTCGGGGGGGACAATCAGCCCCAGCATTTT. Its protein product is CASSLGFGGDNQPQHF. Full variable domain (rest looked up from reference TRBV7-2 and TRBJ1-5): GAGVSQSPSNKVTEKGKDVELRCDPISGHTALYWYRQSLGQGLEFLIYFQGNSAPDKSGLPSDRFSAERTGGSVSTLTIQRTQQEDSAVYLCASSLGFGGDNQPQHFGDGTRLSIL.

The rearrangement joins TRBV29-1 to TRBJ2-1; D is ambiguous. Germline loops: CDR1 SQVTM, CDR2 ANQGSEA. The CDR3 has 11 amino acids. The germline V and J ends were trimmed by 6 bases and 5 bases, with 8 bases remaining between them. The CDR3 DNA reads as TGCAGCGTGGACCTACACAATGAGCAGTTCTTC. Its translation: CSVDLHNEQFF.

The chain has TRBV7-2 and TRBJ2-3; TRBD1 matches at 10 bases. The CDR3 is 20 amino acids. Trimming cost V 2 bases and J 1 base; bases outside gene matches: 15. Germline V lookup: CDR1 SGHTA, CDR2 FQGNSA. CDR3 sequence: CASSLTPVTGGYLGTDTQYF. The DNA for the CDR3 is TGTGCCAGCAGCTTAACCCCGGTGACAGGGGGCTATTTGGGCACAGATACGCAGTATTTT.

The chain recombines TRBV6-2 or TRBV6-3 with TRBJ2-7, with TRBD1 identical over 12 bases. Germline V CDR1 and CDR2: MNHEY, SVGEGT. Trimming removed 3 bases from V and 7 bases from J; junction bases left unmatched: 7. The CDR3 totals 15 residues. CDR3 loop: CASSYRGQGAREQYF. The CDR3 nucleotides are TGTGCCAGCAGTTATAGGGGACAGGGGGCGCGGGAGCAGTACTTC.

This chain uses TRBV20-1 with TRBJ2-3; D is unresolved. Per the germline V gene, CDR1 is DFQATT and CDR2 is SNEGSKA (reference sequence). The CDR3 is made up of 14 amino acids. With 2 bases removed from V and 2 bases from J, the gap between germline ends came to 11 bases. CDR3 loop: CSARQSRFTDTQYF. CDR3 DNA: TGCAGTGCTAGACAGAGTCGATTCACAGATACGCAGTATTTT.

The chain's CDR3 is CASRKVGTAREELFF. CDR3 DNA sequence: TGTGCCAGCAGAAAGGTGGGGACAGCGAGAGAGGAACTGTTTTTT. The chain couples TRBV7-9 to TRBJ1-4, with 7 bases lining up with TRBD1. V gave up 6 bases and J gave up 12 bases; unmatched junction bases: 16. This CDR3 has 15 amino acids. Germline V gene data show CDR1 as SEHNR and CDR2 as FQNEAQ (reference sequence).

This clonotype was recorded a few times. This chain links TRBV7-2 with TRBJ2-2; TRBD2 might be the D (6 bases). Germline V lookup: CDR1 SGHTA, CDR2 FQGNSA. This CDR3 has 16 amino acids. Trimming left V 1 base short and J 0 bases short, with 9 bases between. The CDR3, as DNA: TGTGCCAGCAGCTTAGAGGGACTCCCGAACACCGGGGAGCTGTTTTTT. As protein: CASSLEGLPNTGELFF.

The V gene is TRBV10-3, the J gene TRBJ2-7; weak D call: TRBD1 (6 bases). The CDR3 covers 16 residues. Trimming removed 3 bases at V and 0 bases at J, with 15 bases between. Germline CDR1 is ENHRY and CDR2 is SYGVKD. The CDR3 DNA reads TGTGCCATCAGTGACCAGGGGATCGCCCTCTCCTACGAGCAGTACTTC. This sequence encodes CAISDQGIALSYEQYF.

This clonotype was picked up a small number of times. In nucleotides, the CDR3 is TGTGCCAGCAGCCCGAACCGACAGGGGGCGAATGAAAAACTGTTTTTT. It translates to CASSPNRQGANEKLFF. The rearrangement uses TRBV7-2 and TRBJ1-4, with 10 bases that match TRBD1. Unmatched junction bases numbered 8, after V lost 5 bases and J lost 5 bases. This CDR3 is 16 amino acids long. Germline CDR1 SGHTA, CDR2 FQGNSA. Combining the CDR3 with reference TRBV7-2 and TRBJ1-4 gives the whole variable domain GAGVSQSPSNKVTEKGKDVELRCDPISGHTALYWYRQSLGQGLEFLIYFQGNSAPDKSGLPSDRFSAERTGGSVSTLTIQRTQQEDSAVYLCASSPNRQGANEKLFFGSGTQLSVL.

At least ten counts were recorded for this clonotype. The rearrangement links TRBV7-2 to TRBJ2-7; unclear D gene. CDR3 size: 14 residues. The germline V gene encodes CDR1 SGHTA and CDR2 FQGNSA. V gave up 2 bases and J gave up 3 bases, with 11 bases separating them. The CDR3 region is CASSLKGKGYEQYF. CDR3 nucleotide sequence: TGTGCCAGCAGCTTAAAGGGAAAGGGCTACGAGCAGTACTTC.

The chain uses TRBV15 and TRBJ1-2, with TRBD1 matching over 8 bases. The V segment lost 1 base and the J segment 7 bases; nucleotides outside the gene matches: 14. CDR1 is LNHNV and CDR2 is YYDKDF in the germline V gene (reference sequence). The CDR3 spans 17 residues. In nucleotides, the CDR3 is TGTGCCACCAGCAGAGCCCCAGGGGGCCAAATGGAAGGTGGCTACACCTTC. It is translated as CATSRAPGGQMEGGYTF.

This rearrangement joins TRBV18 to TRBJ2-3; no clear D gene. Deletions cut 3 bases from V and 0 bases from J, with 10 bases between. This CDR3 comprises 15 residues. CDR1 is KGHSH and CDR2 is LQKENI in the germline V gene. For the CDR3, the DNA is TGTGCCAGCTCACCGGACGGACCTAGCACAGATACGCAGTATTTT. Translating it yields CASSPDGPSTDTQYF. Full variable domain (remainder filled in from reference TRBV18 and TRBJ2-3): NAGVMQNPRHLVRRRGQEARLRCSPMKGHSHVYWYRQLPEEGLKFMVYLQKENIIDESGMPKERFSAEFPKEGPSILRIQQVVRGDSAAYFCASSPDGPSTDTQYFGPGTRLTVL.

This clonotype appeared a few times. The chain combines TRBV7-3 with TRBJ2-4; no clear D. The J call may be in error: the DNA end matches TRBJ2-7 better. The CDR3 totals 13 residues. Germline V gene lookup returns CDR1 SGHTA and CDR2 FQGTGA. The CDR3 reads CASSPPESYEQYF. The CDR3 coding sequence is TGTGCCAGCAGCCCCCCGGAGAGCTACGAGCAGTACTTC.

Only a few counts were recorded for this clonotype. This chain's CDR3 is CSVEWAGRMNTEAFF. DNA of the CDR3: TGCAGCGTTGAATGGGCGGGAAGAATGAACACTGAAGCTTTCTTT. The chain is built from TRBV29-1 and TRBJ1-1, with unresolved D. V lost 2 bases and J 0 bases, leaving 13 bases between the germline ends. This CDR3 comprises 15 residues. Germline V gene data show CDR1 as SQVTM and CDR2 as ANQGSEA.

This clonotype was counted a few times. The V and J genes are TRBV6-2 or TRBV6-3 and TRBJ1-2, with unresolved D. The CDR3 length is 12 residues. In germline, CDR1 is MNHEY, CDR2 SVGEGT. V lost 7 bases and J 7 bases, leaving 13 bases between the germline ends. As DNA, the CDR3 is TGTGCCAGCACCGATCCGGATGGTGGCTACACCTTC. Protein sequence: CASTDPDGGYTF.

This chain links TRBV12-3 or TRBV12-4 with TRBJ1-6, with D possibly matching TRBD1 (5 bases). Trimming removed 7 bases at V and 10 bases at J, with 17 bases between. CDR3 length: 14 amino acids. CDR3 sequence reads: CASTPGTQTSPLHF. The CDR3 DNA reads TGTGCCAGCACTCCCGGGACCCAAACCTCACCCCTCCACTTT.

V and J are TRBV7-2 and TRBJ2-4; the D gene is possibly TRBD1 (6 bases). The DNA matches TRBJ2-7 better at its end, which makes the J call doubtful. Germline V gene sequence: CDR1 SGHTA, CDR2 FQGNSA. The CDR3 spans 14 residues. CDR3 coding DNA: TGTGCCAGCAGCCTCTACAGGGTTGAGTACGAGCAGTACTTC. Protein: CASSLYRVEYEQYF.